This T cell receptor (beta chain) is drawn from a study of T cells in Graves' hyperthyroidism and ophthalmopathy. Study-wide results and limits: Ophthalmopathy was separated from stable hyperthyroidism by a 13 V-J model.

What was amplified from RNA transcripts were TCR beta CDR3 regions. Researchers ran a first-round RT-PCR on the TCR CDR3 using the HTBI primer set. TCRdb processed the multiplex PCR reads anew with MiXCR; each CDR3 protein has one entry. This table holds about 59,000 distinct CDR3 sequences, approximately 53% found once. Between the trimmed V and J ends, which lost 4 bases and 7 bases, there was a span of 7 bases. The CDR3 has 11 residues. The germline V gene has CDR1 SGHTA and CDR2 FQGTGA. In regard to this clonotype: Its antigen is still unknown.

This receptor was taken from a woman aged 55 to 70 with Graves' ophthalmopathy. The chain recombines TRBV7-3 with TRBJ1-2; D remains ambiguous. The sample was blood. CDR3 protein: CASSSKGGYTF. The DNA of the CDR3 is TGTGCCAGCAGCTCCAAGGGTGGCTACACCTTC.